The entry below describes one TCR beta chain. This specimen comes from a study of shared clonotypes between healthy human individuals. CDR1 is MNHNS, CDR2 SASEGT, per germline. This CDR3 comprises 14 residues. V was shortened by 5 bases and J by 5 bases, with 15 bases between the two germline ends. The repertoire was sequenced with immunoSEQ multiplex PCR; TCRdb's copy has only in-frame clones and lacks some. The repertoire includes some 2 million clones, roughly 95% of them detected once, and 0.13% sits in the top ten. Sequenced: naive CD4+ T cells sorted from blood. Subset meaning: CD45RA+ positively selected. The source is a man younger than 30 in good health. The chain uses TRBV6-1 and TRBJ2-5, with no clear D. This CDR3 is CASSPQVLPETQYF. The CDR3 nucleotides read TGTGCCAGCAGTCCGCAGGTACTGCCGGAGACCCAGTACTTC.